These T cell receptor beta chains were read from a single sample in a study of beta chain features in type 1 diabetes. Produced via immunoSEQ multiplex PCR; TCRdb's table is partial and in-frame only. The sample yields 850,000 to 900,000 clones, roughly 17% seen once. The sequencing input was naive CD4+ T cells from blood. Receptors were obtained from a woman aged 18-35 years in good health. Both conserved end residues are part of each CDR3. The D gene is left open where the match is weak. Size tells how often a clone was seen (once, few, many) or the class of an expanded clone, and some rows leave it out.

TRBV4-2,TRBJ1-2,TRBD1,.,TGTGCCAGCAGCCAAGATCAACAGGGGTATTATGGCTACACCTTC,CASSQDQQGYYGYTF
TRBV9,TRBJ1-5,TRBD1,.,TGTGCCAGCAGCGTAGGGGACGGACAGGGTGGCCGCCAGCCCCAGCATTTT,CASSVGDGQGGRQPQHF
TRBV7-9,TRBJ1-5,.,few,TGTGCCAGCAGCCCCCCGGGAAATAGCAATCAGCCCCAGCATTTT,CASSPPGNSNQPQHF
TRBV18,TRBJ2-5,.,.,TGTGCCAGCTCACCCTCCTTCCGAGAGACCCAGTACTTC,CASSPSFRETQYF
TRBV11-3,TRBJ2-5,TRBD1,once,TGTGCCAGCAGCCGGACAGGGGGAGAGACCCAGTACTTC,CASSRTGGETQYF
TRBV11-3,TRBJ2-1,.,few,TGTGCCAGCAGCTTAGGGAGGATGGGGGACACGCAGTTCTTC,CASSLGRMGDTQFF
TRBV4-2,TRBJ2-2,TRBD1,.,TGTGCCAGCAGCCGCCAGGGGGCTGGGGACGGGGAGCTGTTTTTT,CASSRQGAGDGELFF
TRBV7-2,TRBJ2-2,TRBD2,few,TGTGCCAGCAGCTCTAGCGGGAGGCAGGGGACCGGGGAGCTGTTTTTT,CASSSSGRQGTGELFF
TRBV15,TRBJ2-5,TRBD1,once,TGTGCCACCAGCAGAGATAGGATTATGCCGGGACAGGGACTCCAAGAGACCCAGTACTTC,CATSRDRIMPGQGLQETQYF
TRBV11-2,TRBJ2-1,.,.,TGTGCCAGCAGCTTAGGAATTAGAGGCGTGGAGTTCTTC,CASSLGIRGVEFF
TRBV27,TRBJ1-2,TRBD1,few,TGTGCCAGCTCCCCCGCGGGCAGGGGGTATGGCTACACCTTC,CASSPAGRGYGYTF
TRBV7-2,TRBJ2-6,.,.,TGTGCCAGCAGCTCGGACAGATACTCTGGGGCCAACGTCCTGACTTTC,CASSSDRYSGANVLTF
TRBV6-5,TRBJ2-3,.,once,TGTGCCAGCAGTTTTCGACCCCCCGATACGCAGTATTTT,CASSFRPPDTQYF
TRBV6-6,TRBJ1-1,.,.,TGTGCCAGCAGTTACGGTAAGATGAACACTGAAGCTTTCTTT,CASSYGKMNTEAFF
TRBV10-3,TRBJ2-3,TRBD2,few,TGTGCCATCAGGACACTAGCGGGTGGCACAGATACGCAGTATTTT,CAIRTLAGGTDTQYF
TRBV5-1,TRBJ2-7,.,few,TGCGCCAGCAGCTTGGGGCCAGACTCCTACGAGCAGTACTTC,CASSLGPDSYEQYF
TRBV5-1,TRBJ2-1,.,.,TGCGCCAGCAACCAGGGCTGGGGCAATGAGCAGTTCTTC,CASNQGWGNEQFF
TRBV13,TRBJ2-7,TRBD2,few,TGTGCCAGCAGCTCCGGGACTAGCGGAAAACCCTACGAGCAGTACTTC,CASSSGTSGKPYEQYF
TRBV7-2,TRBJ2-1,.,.,TGTGCCAGCAGCTTTTATAAGAGCGATGAGCAGTTCTTC,CASSFYKSDEQFF
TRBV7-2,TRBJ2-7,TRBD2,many,TGTGCCAGCAGCTTAGGGCCCACTAGCGGGATAGGATCTGGGTACTTC,CASSLGPTSGIGSGYF
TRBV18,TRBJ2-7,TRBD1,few,TGTGCCAGCTCACCAAAGGGACAGGGGTTCTACGAGCAGTACTTC,CASSPKGQGFYEQYF
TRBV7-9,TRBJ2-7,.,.,TGTGCCAGCAGCCGCACCCGGGGGGCGGGACGACCCTACGAGCAGTACTTC,CASSRTRGAGRPYEQYF
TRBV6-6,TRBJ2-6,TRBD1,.,TGTGCCAGCAGGGCGGGACAGGGCTCTGGGGCCAACGTCCTGACTTTC,CASRAGQGSGANVLTF
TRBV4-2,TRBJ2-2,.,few,TGTGCCAGCAGCCCCCGACTAGTCACCGGGGAGCTGTTTTTT,CASSPRLVTGELFF
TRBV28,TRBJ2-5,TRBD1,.,TGTGCCAGCAGCCAGAACAGGGGTGAGACCCAGTACTTC,CASSQNRGETQYF
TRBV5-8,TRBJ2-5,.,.,TGTGCCAGCAGCCTGTGGGATTATCCGGGAGCCGCCAGGAGAGAGACCCAGTACTTC,CASSLWDYPGAARRETQYF
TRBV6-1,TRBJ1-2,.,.,TGTGCCAGCAGTAGGCAGACAGGCGTCCTGGTTGGCTACACCTTC,CASSRQTGVLVGYTF
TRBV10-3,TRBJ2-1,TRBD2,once,TGTGCCATCAACGGGAGACTAGCGGGAGACAATGAGCAGTTCTTC,CAINGRLAGDNEQFF
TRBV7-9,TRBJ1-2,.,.,TGTGCCAGCAGCTTTCACTATAACTATGGCTACACCTTC,CASSFHYNYGYTF
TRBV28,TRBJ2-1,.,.,TGTGCCAGCAGTTTAGCCGGGACCACGAGGGGGTCGCAGTTCTTC,CASSLAGTTRGSQFF
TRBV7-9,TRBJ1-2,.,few,TGTGCCAGCAGCATGGCAGTTTATGGCTACACCTTC,CASSMAVYGYTF
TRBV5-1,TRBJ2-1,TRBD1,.,TGCGCCAGCAGCTTCCCACAGACGACAGGGTACTACAATGAGCAGTTCTTC,CASSFPQTTGYYNEQFF
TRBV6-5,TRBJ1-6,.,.,TGTGCCAGCAGTTACGGGAGTTCCATGCATAATTCACCCCTCCACTTT,CASSYGSSMHNSPLHF
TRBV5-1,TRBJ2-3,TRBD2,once,TGCGCCAGCAGCCATGGACTAGCGGGCACAGATACGCAGTATTTT,CASSHGLAGTDTQYF
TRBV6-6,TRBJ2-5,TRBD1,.,TGTGCCAGCAGTTACCACAGGGACAGGGATGGGGAGACCCAGTACTTC,CASSYHRDRDGETQYF
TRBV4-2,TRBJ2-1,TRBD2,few,TGTGCCAGCAGCCTACTAGCGGGAGGGTTTGTTAATGAGCAGTTCTTC,CASSLLAGGFVNEQFF
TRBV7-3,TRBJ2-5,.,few,TGTGCCAGCAGCACAGGTTTAGCGGAGACCCAGTACTTC,CASSTGLAETQYF